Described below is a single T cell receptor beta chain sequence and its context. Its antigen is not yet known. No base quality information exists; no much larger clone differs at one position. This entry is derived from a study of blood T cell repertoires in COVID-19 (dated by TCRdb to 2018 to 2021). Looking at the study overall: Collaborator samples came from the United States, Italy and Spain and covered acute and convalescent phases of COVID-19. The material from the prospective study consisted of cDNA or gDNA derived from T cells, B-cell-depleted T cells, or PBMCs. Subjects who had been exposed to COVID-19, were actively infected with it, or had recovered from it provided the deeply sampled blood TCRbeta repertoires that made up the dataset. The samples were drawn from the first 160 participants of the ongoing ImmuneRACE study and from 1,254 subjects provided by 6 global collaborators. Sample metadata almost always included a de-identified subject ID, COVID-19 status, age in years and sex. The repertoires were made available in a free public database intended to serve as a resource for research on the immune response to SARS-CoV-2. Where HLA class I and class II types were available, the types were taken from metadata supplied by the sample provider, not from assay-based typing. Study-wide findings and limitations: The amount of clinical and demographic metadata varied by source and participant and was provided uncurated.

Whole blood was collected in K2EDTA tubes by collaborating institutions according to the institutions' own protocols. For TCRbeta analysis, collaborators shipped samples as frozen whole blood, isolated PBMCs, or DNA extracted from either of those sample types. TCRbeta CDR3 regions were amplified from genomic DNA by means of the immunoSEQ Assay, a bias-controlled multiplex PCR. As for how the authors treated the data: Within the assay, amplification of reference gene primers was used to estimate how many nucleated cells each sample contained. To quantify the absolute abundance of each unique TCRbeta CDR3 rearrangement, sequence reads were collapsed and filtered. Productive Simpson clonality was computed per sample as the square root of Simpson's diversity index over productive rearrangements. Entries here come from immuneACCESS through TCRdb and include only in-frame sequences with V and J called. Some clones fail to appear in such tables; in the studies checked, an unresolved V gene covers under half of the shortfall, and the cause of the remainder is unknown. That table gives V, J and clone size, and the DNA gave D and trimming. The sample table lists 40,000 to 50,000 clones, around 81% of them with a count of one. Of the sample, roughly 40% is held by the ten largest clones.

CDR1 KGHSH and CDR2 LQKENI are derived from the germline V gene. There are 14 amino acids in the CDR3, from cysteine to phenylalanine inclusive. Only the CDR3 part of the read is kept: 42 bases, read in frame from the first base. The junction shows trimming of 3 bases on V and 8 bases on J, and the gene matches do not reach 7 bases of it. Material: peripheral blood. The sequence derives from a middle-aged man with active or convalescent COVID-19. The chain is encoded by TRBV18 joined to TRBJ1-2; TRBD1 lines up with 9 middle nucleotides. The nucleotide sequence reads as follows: TGTGCCAGCTCACCCCCGGGACAGGGAGGAGGCTACACCTTC. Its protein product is CASSPPGQGGGYTF.